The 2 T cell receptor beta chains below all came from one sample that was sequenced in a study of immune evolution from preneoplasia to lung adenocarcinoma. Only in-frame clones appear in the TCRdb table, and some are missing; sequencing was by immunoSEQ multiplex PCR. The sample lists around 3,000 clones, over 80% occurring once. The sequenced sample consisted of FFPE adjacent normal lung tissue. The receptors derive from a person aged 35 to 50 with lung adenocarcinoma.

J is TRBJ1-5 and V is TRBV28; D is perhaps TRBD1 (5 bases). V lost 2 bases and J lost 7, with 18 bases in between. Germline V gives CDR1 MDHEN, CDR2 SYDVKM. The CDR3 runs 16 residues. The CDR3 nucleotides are TGTGCCAGCAGTTTAATGACAGATCCTCGTAGCCAGCCCCAGCATTTT. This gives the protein CASSLMTDPRSQPQHF.

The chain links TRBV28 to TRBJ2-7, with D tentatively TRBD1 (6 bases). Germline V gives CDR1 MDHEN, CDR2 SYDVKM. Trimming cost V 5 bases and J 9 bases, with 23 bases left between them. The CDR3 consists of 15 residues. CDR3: CASSPEGHVLSAQYF. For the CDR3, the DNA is TGTGCCAGCAGTCCCGAGGGACACGTCCTATCGGCGCAGTACTTC.